This is a list of T cell receptor beta chains from one sample in a study of cytomegalovirus exposure and HLA in healthy donors. Using immunoSEQ multiplex PCR, the repertoire was profiled, and TCRdb retains in-frame clones only, with some absent. The data contain under 130,000 clones, approximately 80% of them singletons. Sequencing was performed on PBMCs. The receptor set was obtained from a male donor in good health and CMV-seronegative. CDR3s include the opening cysteine and the closing phenylalanine or tryptophan. The D gene is left open where the match is weak. Rows may omit the clone size; those that give it use once, few, many or a size class.

TRBJ1-1 | few | - | 13 | TRBV7-3 | TGTGCCAGCAGCTTAGGAACAGACACTGAAGCTTTCTTT | CASSLGTDTEAFF
TRBJ1-2 | - | - | 16 | TRBV5-4 | TGTGCCAGCAGCTTTCGAGCACCTCTTAAAGAAAATGGCTACACCTTC | CASSFRAPLKENGYTF
TRBJ2-4 | few | - | 16 | TRBV15 | TGTGCCACCAGCAAGGCCCGACAGGTGGGATTAGACATTCAGTACTTC | CATSKARQVGLDIQYF
TRBJ2-3 | - | - | 15 | TRBV19 | TGTGCCACACGCATGGGGACTCTAAGCACAGATACGCAGTATTTT | CATRMGTLSTDTQYF
TRBJ2-5 | - | TRBD2 | 15 | TRBV4-3 | TGCGCCAGCAGCCAAGCACTAGCGGGAGAAGAGACCCAGTACTTC | CASSQALAGEETQYF
TRBJ2-7 | - | TRBD2 | 15 | TRBV7-9 | TGTGCCAGCAGCAAGCGGGACGGAGCTTTCTACGAGCAGTACTTC | CASSKRDGAFYEQYF
TRBJ2-6 | - | TRBD1 | 17 | TRBV5-1 | TGCGCCAGCAGCAGGGGGCAGGCGTTCTCTGGGGCCAACGTCCTGACTTTC | CASSRGQAFSGANVLTF
TRBJ2-1 | - | - | 14 | TRBV27 | TGTGCCAGCAGTTTATTCGGGAGTTTAGATGAGCAGTTCTTC | CASSLFGSLDEQFF
TRBJ2-7 | - | TRBD2 | 16 | TRBV5-1 | TGCGCCAGCAGAGACGCTTTGCGGGAGGGCCAATACGAGCAGTACTTC | CASRDALREGQYEQYF
TRBJ2-1 | - | TRBD2 | 15 | TRBV5-1 | TGCGCCAGCAGCTTGGGACTAGCCGAGAGCAATGAGCAGTTCTTC | CASSLGLAESNEQFF
TRBJ2-7 | - | - | 13 | TRBV19 | TGTGCCAGTAGTATAGGTGTTGGTAGCGAGCAGTACTTC | CASSIGVGSEQYF
TRBJ1-3 | - | - | 14 | TRBV13 | TGTGCCAGCAGCATACTTAGCTCTGGAAACACCATATATTTT | CASSILSSGNTIYF
TRBJ2-1 | - | TRBD1 | 17 | TRBV6-1 | TGTGCCAGCAGTGTATCTACAGGGGGCGACGTAGCGAATGAGCAGTTCTTC | CASSVSTGGDVANEQFF
TRBJ2-3 | - | - | 11 | TRBV2 | TGTGCCAGCAGGGGCCTAGATACGCAGTATTTT | CASRGLDTQYF
TRBJ2-1 | - | TRBD2 | 15 | TRBV5-1 | TGCGCCAGCAGCTTGAGGACTAGCGGAAACAATGAGCAGTTCTTC | CASSLRTSGNNEQFF
TRBJ2-7 | - | - | 14 | TRBV11-3 | TGTGCCAGCAGCTTAGGGGGCGACGTCTACGAGCAGTACTTC | CASSLGGDVYEQYF
TRBJ2-6 | - | - | 15 | TRBV5-5 | TGTGCCAGCAGCTTAGGAGGCCCTGGGGCCAACGTCCTGACTTTC | CASSLGGPGANVLTF
TRBJ1-1 | - | - | 15 | TRBV7-2 | TGTGCCAGCAGCTTAGGGAGGGTCTCGTTCACTGAAGCTTTCTTT | CASSLGRVSFTEAFF
TRBJ2-1 | - | - | 17 | TRBV15 | TGTGCCACCAGCAGACCGGAAGGGGCGATCTCCTACAATGAGCAGTTCTTC | CATSRPEGAISYNEQFF
TRBJ2-1 | once | - | 13 | TRBV6-6 | TGTGCCAGCAGTCCCCGGGGGAGCAATGAGCAGTTCTTC | CASSPRGSNEQFF